Each of the 28 T cell receptor beta chains below was sequenced from the same sample in a study of T-cell memory formation after mild COVID-19. TCRdb ran MiXCR on the 5' RACE reads and lists one entry per CDR3 protein. The sample has 290,000 or so distinct CDR3 sequences, 15% to 20% seen once. Sequencing used PBMCs or a T cell subset sorted from them (not recorded which). The origin of the receptors is a man between 18 and 29 years old who had mild COVID-19 (a few samples of this study predate the infection). Cell type and time point are not known.

This clonotype has just a few counts. The chain links TRBV12-3 or TRBV12-4 to TRBJ1-5, with TRBD1 as a possible D gene (5 bases). Trimming left V 6 bases short and J 4 bases short, with 10 bases between. This CDR3 is 13 amino acids long. Here the CDR3 DNA reads TGTGCCAGCAGGCCTCCAGGGAATCAGCCCCAGCATTTT. It specifies CASRPPGNQPQHF.

This clonotype turned up a few times. J is TRBJ2-5 and V is TRBV12-3 or TRBV12-4; 8 bases are a match to TRBD1. The V gene end was trimmed by 6 bases and the J gene end by 1 base; junction bases not matched to a gene: 10. The CDR3 is 16 residues long. CDR3 sequence: CASSLPGQARQETQYF. The DNA of the CDR3 is TGTGCCAGCAGCCTACCGGGACAGGCCCGCCAAGAGACCCAGTACTTC.

The table lists this clonotype with a few counts. The chain uses TRBV5-1 and TRBJ2-7, with 10 bases identical to TRBD2. J was trimmed by 5 bases and V by 4 bases; bases with no gene match: 6. This CDR3 spans 14 amino acids. Germline assignment: CDR1 SGHRS and CDR2 YFSETQ. The CDR3 DNA follows: TGCGCCAGCAGCACGGGACTAGCGAACCACGAGCAGTACTTC. Its protein is CASSTGLANHEQYF. Full variable domain (rest looked up from reference TRBV5-1 and TRBJ2-7): KAGVTQTPRYLIKTRGQQVTLSCSPISGHRSVSWYQQTPGQGLQFLFEYFSETQRNKGNFPGRFSGRQFSNSRSEMNVSTLELGDSALYLCASSTGLANHEQYFGPGTRLTVT.

This chain connects TRBV15 to TRBJ2-3; D may be TRBD2 (5 bases). The germline gives CDR1 LNHNV, CDR2 YYDKDF (reference sequence). Trimming removed 4 bases from V and 5 bases from J, with 16 bases in between. CDR3 length: 15 amino acids. CDR3 region: CATSKPGSQKDTQYF. The CDR3 DNA sequence: TGTGCCACCAGCAAACCTGGGAGCCAGAAAGATACGCAGTATTTT. Supplemented by reference TRBV15 and TRBJ2-3, the full variable domain reads DAMVIQNPRYQVTQFGKPVTLSCSQTLNHNVMYWYQQKSSQAPKLLFHYYDKDFNNEADTPDNFQSRRPNTSFCFLDIRSPGLGDTAMYLCATSKPGSQKDTQYFGPGTRLTVL.

The genes are TRBV28 and TRBJ2-7; 7 nucleotides match TRBD2. Germline CDR1 and CDR2: MDHEN and SYDVKM. Trimming took 8 bases from V and 3 from J; bases not matched to a gene: 4. The CDR3 is 12 amino acids. Here the CDR3 DNA reads TGTGCCAGCGGACGCGGGGGCTACGAGCAGTACTTC. This sequence encodes CASGRGGYEQYF.

This clonotype has a handful of counts. This chain connects TRBV20-1 to TRBJ2-7, with D perhaps being TRBD1 or TRBD2 (5 bases each). The V gene lost 1 base and the J gene lost 9 bases, with 19 bases spanning the gap. Germline V gene sequence: CDR1 DFQATT, CDR2 SNEGSKA (reference sequence). The CDR3 spans 14 residues. The CDR3: CSARADSLSSGQYF. CDR3 DNA sequence: TGCAGTGCTAGAGCCGACAGCCTCTCCAGCGGGCAGTACTTC.

The gene calls are TRBV14 and TRBJ1-6, with D perhaps TRBD1 (5 bases). CDR1 SGHDN and CDR2 FVKESK come from the germline V gene. CDR3 size: 15 residues. Trimming took 1 base from V and 10 from J, leaving 14 bases between them. This CDR3 is CASSQVEGVVSPLHF. The DNA of the CDR3 is TGTGCCAGCAGCCAAGTCGAAGGGGTGGTCTCACCCCTCCACTTT.

This clonotype was detected many times. The chain employs TRBV7-3 and TRBJ2-2, with D hard to call. Germline V lookup: CDR1 SGHTA, CDR2 FQGTGA. Deletions cut 3 bases from V and 2 bases from J, with 7 bases between. This CDR3 spans 14 amino acids. CDR3 loop: CASSFWANTGELFF. CDR3 DNA: TGTGCCAGCAGCTTCTGGGCCAACACCGGGGAGCTGTTTTTT.

This clonotype turned up a few times. V gene TRBV7-2 combines with J gene TRBJ1-1; a possible D gene is TRBD1 (6 bases). Germline V CDR1 and CDR2: SGHTA, FQGNSA. Trimming took off 3 bases at V and 4 bases at J, with 15 bases between the two ends. There are 15 residues in the CDR3. The CDR3 loop is CASSFVTGLGTEAFF. CDR3 bases: TGTGCCAGCAGCTTTGTTACAGGGTTAGGCACTGAAGCTTTCTTT.

This clonotype was detected only a few times. V and J are TRBV28 and TRBJ1-5, with no clear D. V was clipped by 5 bases and J by 9 bases, with 14 bases between them. CDR1 and CDR2 (germline): MDHEN, SYDVKM. There are 13 residues in the CDR3. The CDR3 loop reads CASSPYTRWPQHF. The CDR3 coding sequence is TGTGCCAGCAGTCCGTACACCCGTTGGCCCCAGCATTTT. Full variable domain (missing parts from reference TRBV28 and TRBJ1-5): DVKVTQSSRYLVKRTGEKVFLECVQDMDHENMFWYRQDPGLGLRLIYFSYDVKMKEKGDIPEGYSVSREKKERFSLILESASTNQTSMYLCASSPYTRWPQHFGDGTRLSIL.

This clonotype has more than one count but fewer than ten. The V gene is TRBV5-6, the J gene TRBJ2-5; D is undetermined. The V gene lost 4 bases and the J gene lost 1 base, with 5 bases spanning the gap. This CDR3 comprises 12 residues. Germline CDR1 is SGHDT and CDR2 is YYEEEE. This chain's CDR3 is CASSGRQETQYF. The CDR3 region has the DNA TGTGCCAGCAGCGGACGCCAAGAGACCCAGTACTTC.

A few counts support this clonotype. This chain links TRBV7-6 with TRBJ2-2; D is uncertain. This CDR3 is 16 amino acids long. The V and J ends lost 5 bases and 0 bases respectively, with 13 bases between them. The germline V gene has CDR1 SGHVS and CDR2 FNYEAQ. CDR3 bases: TGTGCCAGCAGCCTCCTTCGGGCGCCGAACACCGGGGAGCTGTTTTTT. Protein product: CASSLLRAPNTGELFF. The full variable domain, rest sourced from reference TRBV7-6 and TRBJ2-2, is GAGVSQSPRYKVTKRGQDVALRCDPISGHVSLYWYRQALGQGPEFLTYFNYEAQQDKSGLPNDRFSAERPEGSISTLTIQRTEQRDSAMYRCASSLLRAPNTGELFFGEGSRLTVL.

V usage is TRBV4-2 and J usage is TRBJ2-2; maybe TRBD2 (6 bases). The CDR3 covers 15 residues. Trimming removed 5 bases at V and 5 bases at J, with 15 bases between. Germline V gene sequence: CDR1 LGHNA, CDR2 YNFKEQ. CDR3 bases: TGTGCCAGCAGCATGGGAGGCAGCTGGACCGGGGAGCTGTTTTTT. Its protein is CASSMGGSWTGELFF.

The sample holds a few counts of this clonotype. This chain connects TRBV5-6 to TRBJ1-1, with D tentatively TRBD1 (6 bases). CDR3 size: 14 residues. With 1 base removed from V and 4 bases from J, the gap between germline ends came to 11 bases. Germline V gene data show CDR1 as SGHDT and CDR2 as YYEEEE. CDR3 amino acids: CASSLQGGRTEAFF. CDR3 nucleotide sequence: TGTGCCAGCAGCTTGCAAGGGGGGCGCACTGAAGCTTTCTTT.

Only a few counts were recorded for this clonotype. V gene TRBV2 combines with J gene TRBJ2-3; D may be TRBD1 or TRBD2 (6 bases each). Germline-derived CDR1 and CDR2 are SNHLY and FYNNEI. Trimming left V 7 bases short and J 1 base short, with 12 bases between. This CDR3 is built from 14 residues. The CDR3 protein is CASTIRGGTDTQYF. DNA of the CDR3: TGTGCCAGCACCATTAGGGGGGGCACAGATACGCAGTATTTT.

This clonotype was observed a few times. The rearrangement uses TRBV15 and TRBJ1-1, with TRBD1 as a possible D gene (5 bases). The germline CDR1 and CDR2 sequences are LNHNV and YYDKDF (reference sequence). V was trimmed by 3 bases and J by 0 bases, leaving 8 bases between them. The CDR3 covers 14 residues. The CDR3 spells CATSRDMLNTEAFF. The CDR3 nucleotides read TGTGCCACCAGCAGGGACATGTTGAACACTGAAGCTTTCTTT.

This clonotype came up a few times. The chain couples TRBV7-9 to TRBJ2-5; TRBD2 is a possible D gene (6 bases). Trimming removed 5 bases from V and 5 bases from J, with 21 bases in between. Germline V lookup: CDR1 SEHNR, CDR2 FQNEAQ (reference sequence). The CDR3 totals 16 residues. The CDR3 protein is CASSPWWQGGGETQYF. The CDR3 DNA follows: TGTGCCAGCAGCCCCTGGTGGCAGGGTGGAGGGGAGACCCAGTACTTC.

The chain joins TRBV6-2 or TRBV6-3 to TRBJ1-5; D possibly corresponds to TRBD1 (5 bases). The CDR3 spans 13 residues. Trimming cost V 6 bases and J 5 bases, with 11 bases left between them. Germline V gene lookup returns CDR1 MNHEY and CDR2 SVGEGT. This CDR3 reads CASRGRDDQPQHF. CDR3 DNA sequence: TGTGCCAGCAGGGGACGAGACGATCAGCCCCAGCATTTT.

This clonotype was seen more than once but under ten times. J is TRBJ2-2 and V is TRBV7-2, with D perhaps assigned TRBD1 or TRBD2 (5 bases each). The CDR3 spans 15 residues. Germline CDR1 SGHTA, CDR2 FQGNSA. V was trimmed by 3 bases and J by 1 base, leaving 9 bases between them. The CDR3 DNA sequence: TGTGCCAGCAGCTTCGGGACGGTGAACACCGGGGAGCTGTTTTTT. Its translation is CASSFGTVNTGELFF.

The chain has TRBV27 and TRBJ1-5; D call uncertain. V shed 7 bases and J shed 7 bases, with 20 bases lying between them. Germline loops: CDR1 MNHEY, CDR2 SMNVEV (reference sequence). This CDR3 comprises 15 residues. CDR3 in amino acids: CASKGSSGEVQPQHF. The CDR3 DNA reads TGTGCCAGCAAAGGGAGCTCGGGCGAGGTCCAGCCCCAGCATTTT.

This rearrangement joins TRBV5-1 to TRBJ2-2; D unclear. This CDR3 is 15 amino acids long. Deletions cut 2 bases from V and 1 base from J, with 9 bases between. Germline lookup yields CDR1 SGHRS and CDR2 YFSETQ. The CDR3 bases are TGCGCCAGCAGCTTCACACATCTGAACACCGGGGAGCTGTTTTTT. It specifies CASSFTHLNTGELFF.

This chain joins TRBV5-5 and TRBJ2-3, with TRBD1 identical over 9 bases. This CDR3 region has 16 residues. The germline V gene has CDR1 SGHKS and CDR2 YYEKEE (reference sequence). The trim removed 3 bases at V and 4 bases at J, leaving 9 bases unmatched. The chain's CDR3 is CASSWVPGQGADTQYF. The CDR3 nucleotides read TGTGCCAGCAGCTGGGTTCCGGGACAGGGTGCAGATACGCAGTATTTT.

The chain uses TRBV20-1 and TRBJ2-1, with 9 bases that match TRBD2. The germline CDR1 and CDR2 sequences are DFQATT and SNEGSKA (reference sequence). The CDR3 spans 14 residues. V lost 6 bases and J lost 8; bases outside the gene matches: 11. In DNA form, the CDR3 reads TGCAGTGCCCGCCCCTCGAGCGGGGGGTATGAGCAGTTCTTC. It specifies CSARPSSGGYEQFF.

The chain couples TRBV7-2 to TRBJ2-7; weak D call: TRBD2 (6 bases). Germline V gene sequence: CDR1 SGHTA, CDR2 FQGNSA. CDR3 length equals 17 residues. V was shortened by 2 bases and J by 0 bases, with 17 bases between the two germline ends. In DNA form, the CDR3 reads TGTGCCAGCAGCTTAAGAATAAGTCGGGGGAGCTCCTACGAGCAGTACTTC. It translates to CASSLRISRGSSYEQYF.

The chain recombines TRBV12-3 or TRBV12-4 with TRBJ1-5; possible D gene TRBD1, 5 bases. Between the trimmed V and J ends, which lost 1 base and 0 bases, there was a span of 7 bases. This CDR3 contains 15 residues. DNA of the CDR3: TGTGCCAGCAGTTTAGGACAGTATAGCAATCAGCCCCAGCATTTT. It yields the protein CASSLGQYSNQPQHF.

In this sample, this clonotype turned up a few times. V usage is TRBV7-2 and J usage is TRBJ2-2; D might be TRBD1 (6 bases). There are 15 residues in the CDR3. Germline CDR1 reads SGHTA; CDR2 reads FQGNSA. Deletions cut 2 bases from V and 2 bases from J, with 9 bases between. As DNA, the CDR3 is TGTGCCAGCAGCTTACGGACAGAAAACACCGGGGAGCTGTTTTTT. Residues: CASSLRTENTGELFF.

The chain recombines TRBV5-6 with TRBJ2-7; 7 bases line up with TRBD1. This CDR3 region has 13 residues. Per the germline V gene, CDR1 is SGHDT and CDR2 is YYEEEE. The J segment lost 3 bases and the V segment lost 2 bases, leaving 2 bases of the junction unmatched. For the CDR3, the DNA is TGTGCCAGCAGCTTCGGGACAGACTACGAGCAGTACGTC. Amino acid sequence: CASSFGTDYEQYV.

In its sample, this clonotype was seen many times. The chain links TRBV12-3 or TRBV12-4 to TRBJ2-5; 10 bases map to TRBD1. V shed 6 bases and J 2 bases; nucleotides not matched to a gene: 3. The CDR3 extends over 14 amino acids. The CDR3 here is CASRGQGLQETQYF. CDR3 nucleotides: TGTGCCAGCAGGGGACAGGGGCTTCAAGAGACCCAGTACTTC.